One sample yielded the 25 T cell receptor beta chains listed below, sequenced in a study of identical twins. TCRdb independently ran MiXCR on the 5' RACE reads; one entry per CDR3 protein. There are about 530,000 distinct CDR3 sequences in the sample; about 15% occur only once, and roughly 0.42% lies in the top ten. These sequences were also reported in another study, on yellow fever vaccine responses in identical twins.

Specimen: CD4+ T cells sorted from blood. The source of these receptors is a woman under 30 in good health.

This clonotype was counted only a few times. The chain has TRBV6-1 and TRBJ2-5; D gene uncertain. CDR1 MNHNS and CDR2 SASEGT come from the germline V gene. Trimming removed 1 base at V and 4 bases at J, with 7 bases between. The CDR3 has 13 amino acids. CDR3 in DNA: TGTGCCAGCAGTGAAGTTCTCGGAGAGACCCAGTACTTC. Translating gives CASSEVLGETQYF.

This clonotype was seen ten or more times. V gene TRBV3-1 combines with J gene TRBJ2-3, with D possibly matching TRBD1 (6 bases). Germline-derived CDR1 and CDR2 are LGHDT and YNNKEL (reference sequence). The V and J ends lost 8 bases and 6 bases respectively, with 12 bases between them. CDR3 length: 12 residues. The CDR3 region has the DNA TGTGCCAGCGAGGGGGTAACCGATACGCAGTATTTT. It is translated as CASEGVTDTQYF.

CDR3 nucleotides: TGCGCCAGCAGTAGCGGCGCGGCAGCCTACAATGAGCAGTTCTTC. Translation: CASSSGAAAYNEQFF. The chain carries TRBV5-1 and TRBJ2-1, with D possibly being TRBD2 (6 bases). From germline, CDR1 is SGHRS and CDR2 YFSETQ. This CDR3 region has 15 residues. Trimming removed 5 bases at V and 2 bases at J, with 14 bases between.

The table lists this clonotype with a few counts. The chain is built from TRBV6-1 and TRBJ2-1, with D perhaps TRBD2 (6 bases). Germline lookup yields CDR1 MNHNS and CDR2 SASEGT. CDR3 length: 14 amino acids. V was trimmed by 8 bases and J by 5 bases, leaving 16 bases between them. The CDR3 sequence: CASAGGRVNNEQFF. DNA for the CDR3: TGTGCCAGCGCCGGGGGAAGGGTTAACAATGAGCAGTTCTTC.

The chain joins TRBV6-8 to TRBJ2-1, with TRBD1 matching 8 bases. CDR1 is MNHGY and CDR2 is SAAAGT in the germline V gene. J lost 8 bases, V lost 2 bases, and 11 bases had no gene match. The CDR3 is 16 amino acids. The CDR3 reads CASSYPARGLEDEQFF. DNA of the CDR3: TGTGCCAGCAGTTACCCTGCCAGGGGGCTTGAGGATGAGCAGTTCTTC.

This clonotype appeared a few times. The chain uses TRBV10-3 and TRBJ2-2, with D possibly TRBD2 on 6 matching bases. The V gene lost 2 bases and the J gene lost 4 bases, with 11 bases spanning the gap. The CDR3 has 15 residues. The germline gives CDR1 ENHRY, CDR2 SYGVKD. CDR3 DNA: TGTGCCATCAGTGAGGCGGGACTGGTCACCGGGGAGCTGTTTTTT. Its protein is CAISEAGLVTGELFF.

This clonotype was counted between two and nine times. V is TRBV6-1 and J is TRBJ1-2, with D possibly TRBD1 on 5 matching bases. The CDR3 has 13 amino acids. CDR1 is MNHNS and CDR2 is SASEGT in the germline V gene. Trimming stripped 5 bases from V and 9 bases from J, with 16 bases between. The chain's CDR3 is CASSRGTGMRYTF. The CDR3 DNA is TGTGCCAGCAGTCGAGGAACAGGAATGCGCTACACCTTC.

The rearrangement links TRBV6-5 to TRBJ2-2; the D is unclear. This CDR3 spans 14 amino acids. Trimming removed 1 base from V and 6 bases from J, with 9 bases in between. Per the germline V gene, CDR1 is MNHEY and CDR2 is SVGAGI. For the CDR3, the DNA is TGTGCCAGCAGTTACTTTATCTATCCCGGGGAGCTGTTTTTT. Its protein is CASSYFIYPGELFF.

This clonotype was counted ten times or more. The chain links TRBV27 to TRBJ2-7, with 10 bases aligning to TRBD2. J gave up 7 bases and V 2 bases, and 5 bases lay outside the gene matches. Germline-derived CDR1 and CDR2 are MNHEY and SMNVEV (reference sequence). The CDR3 is 14 amino acids. CDR3 sequence: CASSLLAGVGEQYF. The CDR3 DNA follows: TGTGCCAGCAGTTTACTAGCGGGAGTTGGGGAGCAGTACTTC.

V is TRBV18 and J is TRBJ2-4; the match to TRBD1 covers 11 bases. V was pared by 3 bases and J by 8 bases, with 3 bases of the junction left unmatched. The CDR3 loop spans 14 amino acids. Germline V CDR1 and CDR2: KGHSH, LQKENI. This CDR3 reads CASSPGTGGHIQYF. The CDR3, as DNA: TGTGCCAGCTCACCCGGGACAGGGGGACACATTCAGTACTTC.

This clonotype was seen many times. V is TRBV12-3 or TRBV12-4 and J is TRBJ2-3, with 9 nucleotides matching TRBD2. This CDR3 is built from 15 residues. V dropped 5 bases and J dropped 2; count of bases not matched to a gene: 5. CDR3 DNA: TGTGCCAGCAGTGCGACTAGCGGAAACACAGATACGCAGTATTTT. Translation gives CASSATSGNTDTQYF.

The J gene is TRBJ2-5, the V gene TRBV7-2; TRBD2 is a possible D gene (6 bases). CDR3 length: 14 residues. V was pared by 2 bases and J by 5 bases, with 12 bases between. Germline V lookup: CDR1 SGHTA, CDR2 FQGNSA. The CDR3 sequence is CASSLSGGMETQYF. CDR3 nucleotides: TGTGCCAGCAGCTTAAGCGGAGGGATGGAGACCCAGTACTTC.

This clonotype was observed many times. The V call is TRBV20-1, the J call TRBJ2-2; no firm D call. Trimming cost V 4 bases and J 6 bases, with 6 bases left between them. The CDR3 spans 11 residues. Germline V CDR1 and CDR2: DFQATT, SNEGSKA (reference sequence). CDR3 bases: TGCAGTGCTACCCGCGCCGGGGAGCTGTTTTTT. Its translation is CSATRAGELFF.

This clonotype turned up a few times. V gene TRBV7-9 combines with J gene TRBJ2-5; D might be TRBD2 (6 bases). There are 15 residues in the CDR3. CDR1 is SEHNR and CDR2 is FQNEAQ in the germline V gene (reference sequence). The germline V and J ends were trimmed by 4 bases and 5 bases, with 17 bases remaining between them. The CDR3 DNA sequence: TGTGCCAGCAGCTCCGGCGGGGTATTAGGGGAGACCCAGTACTTC. Its translation: CASSSGGVLGETQYF.

This clonotype was recorded many times. The rearrangement links TRBV10-3 to TRBJ2-7, with 10 bases lining up with TRBD2. Germline CDR1 and CDR2: ENHRY and SYGVKD. The CDR3 is made up of 13 amino acids. J was trimmed by 2 bases and V by 6 bases; bases with no gene match: 1. The CDR3 protein is CAIRLAGTYEQYF. CDR3 sequence (DNA): TGTGCCATCAGACTAGCGGGAACCTACGAGCAGTACTTC.

V and J are TRBV5-4 and TRBJ2-5; no clear D. Trimming stripped 4 bases from V and 5 bases from J, with 9 bases between. This CDR3 has 12 amino acids. Germline lookup yields CDR1 SGHNT and CDR2 YYREEE (reference sequence). CDR3 in amino acids: CASSATWETQYF. CDR3 sequence (DNA): TGTGCCAGCAGCGCTACGTGGGAGACCCAGTACTTC.

This chain links TRBV5-1 with TRBJ2-1; a weak D match, TRBD2 (7 bases). Germline V gene data show CDR1 as SGHRS and CDR2 as YFSETQ. The CDR3 length is 17 residues. Trimming stripped 3 bases from V and 0 bases from J, with 16 bases between. The CDR3 loop is CASSWGRGGSSYNEQFF. The CDR3 bases are TGCGCCAGCAGCTGGGGTAGGGGGGGAAGCTCCTACAATGAGCAGTTCTTC.

This clonotype was observed many times. The chain is built from TRBV18 and TRBJ1-1; D might be TRBD1 (6 bases). The CDR3 is 15 amino acids. Germline V gene sequence: CDR1 KGHSH, CDR2 LQKENI. The V gene lost 3 bases and the J gene lost 4 bases, with 15 bases spanning the gap. CDR3 loop: CASSPNIGGGTEAFF. CDR3 nucleotides: TGTGCCAGCTCACCCAACATAGGGGGTGGCACTGAAGCTTTCTTT.

In its sample, this clonotype was seen a few times. The chain carries TRBV7-9 and TRBJ2-3, with TRBD2 matching 8 bases. Germline V gives CDR1 SEHNR, CDR2 FQNEAQ (reference sequence). After removal of 5 bases from V and 1 base from J, the junction contained 8 bases not matched to a gene. CDR3 length: 16 amino acids. The CDR3 loop is CASSQPLAGGTDTQYF. The CDR3 bases are TGTGCCAGCAGCCAACCGCTAGCGGGCGGCACAGATACGCAGTATTTT.

This clonotype was seen a handful of times. The V call is TRBV4-1, the J call TRBJ2-2; 7 bases line up with TRBD1. Germline V gene data show CDR1 as MGHRA and CDR2 as YSYEKL. This CDR3 is 18 amino acids long. Trimming removed 0 bases from V and 0 bases from J; junction bases left unmatched: 7. In nucleotides, the CDR3 is TGCGCCAGCAGCCAAGAAGGGGGCCGCGCGGCGAACACCGGGGAGCTGTTTTTT. It specifies CASSQEGGRAANTGELFF.

This clonotype came up a few times. This rearrangement joins TRBV6-1 to TRBJ2-2; the match to TRBD2 covers 11 bases. The CDR3 is 15 residues long. Germline loops: CDR1 MNHNS, CDR2 SASEGT. The ends lost 4 bases at V and 4 bases at J; junction bases unmatched: 2. The CDR3 sequence: CASSGLAGSTGELFF. CDR3 DNA: TGTGCCAGCAGTGGACTAGCGGGAAGCACCGGGGAGCTGTTTTTT.

There are a few counts of this clonotype. This chain connects TRBV28 to TRBJ2-7; 8 nucleotides line up with TRBD1. After removal of 6 bases from V and 2 bases from J, the junction contained 18 bases not matched to a gene. Germline loops: CDR1 MDHEN, CDR2 SYDVKM. CDR3 length: 18 residues. The CDR3 sequence: CASSPLLEDRVITYEQYF. For the CDR3, the DNA is TGTGCCAGCAGCCCGTTATTGGAGGACAGGGTGATTACCTACGAGCAGTACTTC.

The rearrangement uses TRBV29-1 and TRBJ2-1; TRBD2 matches 8 bases. CDR1 is SQVTM and CDR2 is ANQGSEA in the germline V gene. Trimming cost V 4 bases and J 4 bases; bases outside gene matches: 3. This CDR3 has 13 amino acids. In DNA, the CDR3 is TGCAGCGTTGTGGCGGGGGGATACAATGAGCAGTTCTTC. Residues: CSVVAGGYNEQFF.

This clonotype was recorded a few times. V usage is TRBV18 and J usage is TRBJ2-7; TRBD2 is a possible D gene (6 bases). CDR1 and CDR2 (germline): KGHSH, LQKENI. Trimming shortened V by 6 bases and J by 1 base, and 13 bases separated the two germline ends. The CDR3 spans 14 residues. The CDR3 spells CASSLYGGSYEQYF. The CDR3, as DNA: TGTGCCAGCTCGCTTTACGGGGGTTCCTACGAGCAGTACTTC. Drawing the rest from reference TRBV18 and TRBJ2-7, the complete variable domain is NAGVMQNPRHLVRRRGQEARLRCSPMKGHSHVYWYRQLPEEGLKFMVYLQKENIIDESGMPKERFSAEFPKEGPSILRIQQVVRGDSAAYFCASSLYGGSYEQYFGPGTRLTVT.

This clonotype was seen a few times. V is TRBV15 and J is TRBJ2-5; TRBD1 agrees at 11 bases. J gave up 5 bases and V 3 bases, and 2 bases lay outside the gene matches. The CDR3 sequence is 14 residues long. Per germline, CDR1 LNHNV and CDR2 YYDKDF (reference sequence). Written as DNA, the CDR3 is TGTGCCACCAGCAGGGACAGGGGGCTTGAGACCCAGTACTTC. Its translation: CATSRDRGLETQYF.